Presented here are 22 T cell receptor beta chains from one specimen sequenced in a study of blood T cells in healthy people across ages (dated by TCRdb to about 2015). The library was obtained by 5' RACE. The data were produced on an Illumina HiSeq 2500. A second PCR of 7 to 11 cycles was run with a J-beta primer mix and a sample-barcoded 5' primer. TCRdb trimmed the raw reads at Q25, called clones with MiXCR and kept productive beta chains. A single entry per CDR3 protein holds the most common genes and DNA from its merged rows. The sample table holds some 900,000 distinct CDR3 sequences, of which around 49% were seen once. About an eighth of the sample comes from the top ten. The sample comprised blood. The source of these receptors is a man aged 25 to 40 in good health.

This clonotype was picked up a small number of times. The chain is built from TRBV27 and TRBJ2-5, with TRBD2 as a possible D gene (6 bases). The ends were cut back, 6 bases at V and 5 bases at J, with 16 bases in the middle. In germline, CDR1 is MNHEY, CDR2 SMNVEV (reference sequence). The CDR3 totals 14 residues. The CDR3 DNA reads TGTGCCAGCAGAGAGGTCGCGGAGGGGGAGACCCAGTACTTC. This translates into CASREVAEGETQYF.

This chain uses TRBV24-1 with TRBJ2-3; D is uncertain. Germline CDR1 reads KGHDR; CDR2 reads SFDVKD. Trimming left V 3 bases short and J 7 bases short, with 13 bases between. This CDR3 contains 14 residues. CDR3 sequence: CATSDTPVGHTQYF. The CDR3 DNA follows: TGTGCCACCAGTGATACCCCCGTAGGGCATACGCAGTATTTT.

The rearrangement uses TRBV20-1 and TRBJ2-4; 7 nucleotides match TRBD2. The J call may be mistaken, given a closer DNA end match to TRBJ2-5. Germline lookup yields CDR1 DFQATT and CDR2 SNEGSKA (reference sequence). The CDR3 has 14 amino acids. DNA of the CDR3: TGCAGTGCTAGAGTTGAGACTAGCCGAGAGACCCAGTACTTC. This encodes CSARVETSRETQYF.

There are a few counts of this clonotype. The rearrangement links TRBV20-1 to TRBJ1-2; 7 positions agree with TRBD1. CDR1 is DFQATT, CDR2 SNEGSKA, per germline (reference sequence). The junction had 6 bases not matched to a gene; V was cut back by 4 bases and J by 1 base. This CDR3 spans 14 amino acids. The CDR3 protein is CSATSGGDNYGYTF. Here the CDR3 DNA reads TGCAGTGCTACCTCAGGGGGAGATAACTATGGCTACACCTTC.

In DNA form, the CDR3 reads TGTGCCACCAGTGACCGTGACAGGGGGTGTGAGACCCAGTACTTC. Translated: CATSDRDRGCETQYF. The V gene is TRBV24-1, the J gene TRBJ2-5; 9 bases line up with TRBD1. Unmatched junction bases numbered 7, after V lost 4 bases and J lost 5 bases. Germline V lookup: CDR1 KGHDR, CDR2 SFDVKD. CDR3 length: 15 amino acids.

V usage is TRBV12-3 or TRBV12-4 and J usage is TRBJ2-7; TRBD1 aligns across 7 bases. This CDR3 has 15 amino acids. V gave up 6 bases and J gave up 2 bases; unmatched junction bases: 10. CDR3 sequence: CASRSGQHVTYEQYF. The DNA of the CDR3 is TGTGCCAGCAGATCGGGACAGCACGTCACCTACGAGCAGTACTTC.

The chain combines TRBV4-3 with TRBJ2-1; possibly TRBD1 for D (5 bases). The germline V and J ends were trimmed by 3 bases and 8 bases, with 11 bases remaining between them. The CDR3 totals 13 residues. The germline V gene has CDR1 LGHNA and CDR2 YSLEER. CDR3 bases: TGCGCCAGCAGCCATCCAGGGTACGATGAGCAGTTCTTC. It yields the protein CASSHPGYDEQFF.

This clonotype has more than one count but fewer than ten. This chain uses TRBV28 with TRBJ1-1; 7 positions agree with TRBD1. The germline CDR1 and CDR2 sequences are MDHEN and SYDVKM. The trim removed 2 bases at V and 2 bases at J, leaving 8 bases unmatched. The CDR3 spans 16 residues. CDR3 sequence reads: CASSLDTGVLNTEAFF. DNA of the CDR3: TGTGCCAGCAGTTTAGATACAGGGGTTTTAAACACTGAAGCTTTCTTT.

At least ten counts were recorded for this clonotype. This chain joins TRBV29-1 and TRBJ2-5; TRBD1 agrees at 10 bases. This CDR3 is built from 14 residues. Germline V gene lookup returns CDR1 SQVTM and CDR2 ANQGSEA. Germline trimming cut 2 bases from V and 3 bases from J; bases unmatched to any gene: 3. CDR3 sequence (DNA): TGCAGCGTTGAACCGGGACAGGGGAAAGAGACCCAGTACTTC. The encoded protein is CSVEPGQGKETQYF.

This chain uses TRBV20-1 with TRBJ2-2, with TRBD2 identical over 9 bases. The CDR3 is 14 amino acids. Germline V gene data show CDR1 as DFQATT and CDR2 as SNEGSKA (reference sequence). V lost 5 bases to trimming and J lost 6 bases; unmatched junction nucleotides: 7. This CDR3 is CSAPSAGGSGELFF. In DNA, the CDR3 is TGCAGTGCTCCCTCAGCGGGGGGCTCCGGGGAGCTGTTTTTT.

The chain combines TRBV10-2 with TRBJ2-7; TRBD2 matches 10 bases. Germline CDR1 and CDR2: WSHSY and SAAADI. Trimming took 7 bases from V and 7 from J; bases not matched to a gene: 13. The length of the CDR3 is 15 residues. CDR3 region: CASTSSGGVNNEQYF. The CDR3 DNA sequence: TGCGCCAGCACTAGCAGCGGGGGGGTTAACAATGAGCAGTACTTC.

The chain recombines TRBV7-2 with TRBJ1-5; TRBD1 might be the D (5 bases). Germline V CDR1 and CDR2: SGHTA, FQGNSA. The CDR3 is 14 amino acids. Trimming pared 1 base from V and 4 bases from J, leaving 8 bases between. The DNA for the CDR3 is TGTGCCAGCAGCTTAGTTCAGGGTAATCAGCCCCAGCATTTT. Translated, it gives CASSLVQGNQPQHF.

The CDR3 here is CASSQEGGGIAVITGELFF. CDR3 sequence (DNA): TGTGCCAGCAGCCAAGAGGGGGGGGGGATAGCGGTAATCACCGGGGAGCTGTTTTTT. The chain employs TRBV4-2 and TRBJ2-2, with 7 bases aligning to TRBD2. CDR1 and CDR2 (germline): LGHNA, YNFKEQ. The CDR3 spans 19 residues. V gave up 0 bases and J gave up 4 bases; unmatched junction bases: 14.

The chain couples TRBV27 to TRBJ2-7, with 9 bases matching TRBD1. With V trimmed by 7 bases and J by 3 bases, 10 bases remained unmatched. CDR3 length equals 15 residues. Germline V gives CDR1 MNHEY, CDR2 SMNVEV (reference sequence). In DNA, the CDR3 is TGTGCCAGCACCCAAACCTGGGACAGGGTCTACGAGCAGTACTTC. Protein: CASTQTWDRVYEQYF.

This sequence joins TRBV12-3 or TRBV12-4 and TRBJ1-2; TRBD1 matches 7 bases. This CDR3 has 15 residues. The J segment lost 1 base and the V segment lost 8 bases, leaving 10 bases of the junction unmatched. The CDR3 coding sequence is TGTGCCAGCCGACGATGGACAGGCCTTAACTATGGCTACACCTTC. This codes for CASRRWTGLNYGYTF.

This rearrangement joins TRBV28 to TRBJ2-7; perhaps TRBD2 as D (5 bases). Germline V gene lookup returns CDR1 MDHEN and CDR2 SYDVKM. This CDR3 comprises 12 residues. The V gene lost 6 bases and the J gene lost 8 bases, with 14 bases spanning the gap. As DNA, the CDR3 is TGTGCCAGCAGGTCGTTAGGGAGCAAGCAGTACTTC. This codes for CASRSLGSKQYF. Filled out from reference TRBV28 and TRBJ2-7, the complete variable domain reads DVKVTQSSRYLVKRTGEKVFLECVQDMDHENMFWYRQDPGLGLRLIYFSYDVKMKEKGDIPEGYSVSREKKERFSLILESASTNQTSMYLCASRSLGSKQYFGPGTRLTVT.

The J gene is TRBJ2-1, the V gene TRBV5-1; 9 bases fit TRBD1. V gave up 4 bases and J gave up 4 bases; unmatched junction bases: 9. Germline assignment: CDR1 SGHRS and CDR2 YFSETQ. The CDR3 has 16 residues. The CDR3: CASSPIGQGIYNEQFF. CDR3 DNA sequence: TGCGCCAGCAGCCCAATTGGACAGGGGATTTACAATGAGCAGTTCTTC. Variable domain in full (rest from reference TRBV5-1 and TRBJ2-1): KAGVTQTPRYLIKTRGQQVTLSCSPISGHRSVSWYQQTPGQGLQFLFEYFSETQRNKGNFPGRFSGRQFSNSRSEMNVSTLELGDSALYLCASSPIGQGIYNEQFFGPGTRLTVL.

This chain links TRBV18 with TRBJ2-7, with TRBD2 matching 8 bases. This CDR3 has 15 residues. Germline loops: CDR1 KGHSH, CDR2 LQKENI. V trimming: 3 bases; J trimming: 2 bases; junction bases outside the gene matches: 6. CDR3 in amino acids: CASSPQRGNAYEQYF. The CDR3 DNA reads as TGTGCCAGCTCACCTCAGCGGGGGAATGCCTACGAGCAGTACTTC. Variable domain in full (rest from reference TRBV18 and TRBJ2-7): NAGVMQNPRHLVRRRGQEARLRCSPMKGHSHVYWYRQLPEEGLKFMVYLQKENIIDESGMPKERFSAEFPKEGPSILRIQQVVRGDSAAYFCASSPQRGNAYEQYFGPGTRLTVT.

This clonotype appeared once. The chain joins TRBV20-1 to TRBJ1-1; no definite D call. The germline V gene encodes CDR1 DFQATT and CDR2 SNEGSKA (reference sequence). The CDR3 is made up of 14 amino acids. Trimming removed 3 bases at V and 6 bases at J, with 17 bases between. CDR3 in DNA: TGCAGTGCTAGTGGGGTTACCAGCGATGCTGAAGCTTTCTTT. Its protein product is CSASGVTSDAEAFF.

The table lists this clonotype with a few counts. The DNA for the CDR3 is TGTGCCAGCAGCTTAGCGGGACTGGAGAGCTCCTACAATGAGCAGTTCTTC. Its translation is CASSLAGLESSYNEQFF. J is TRBJ2-1 and V is TRBV7-9; possibly TRBD2 for D (6 bases). The CDR3 sequence is 17 residues long. Germline values: CDR1 SEHNR, CDR2 FQNEAQ (reference sequence). V dropped 0 bases and J dropped 0 bases, with 12 bases sitting between them. Full variable domain (remainder filled in from reference TRBV7-9 and TRBJ2-1): DTGVSQNPRHKITKRGQNVTFRCDPISEHNRLYWYRQTLGQGPEFLTYFQNEAQLEKSRLLSDRFSAERPKGSFSTLEIQRTEQGDSAMYLCASSLAGLESSYNEQFFGPGTRLTVL.

This clonotype has just one count. The J gene is TRBJ2-7, the V gene TRBV7-2, with TRBD2 as a possible D gene (6 bases). This CDR3 is 15 amino acids long. Germline V CDR1 and CDR2: SGHTA, FQGNSA. Deletions cut 3 bases from V and 6 bases from J, with 18 bases between. The CDR3 region is CASSLRSIRGGEQYF. As DNA, the CDR3 is TGTGCCAGCAGCTTGCGGTCCATTCGGGGAGGCGAGCAGTACTTC.

In this sample, this clonotype turned up a few times. The V gene is TRBV20-1, the J gene TRBJ2-1; 7 bases are shared with TRBD2. Germline CDR1 is DFQATT and CDR2 is SNEGSKA (reference sequence). The CDR3 contains 15 residues. After removal of 5 bases from V and 5 bases from J, the junction contained 12 bases not matched to a gene. The CDR3, as DNA: TGCAGTGCTCTTGAGGTGCGGGGGTGGGACAATGAGCAGTTCTTC. Protein: CSALEVRGWDNEQFF.